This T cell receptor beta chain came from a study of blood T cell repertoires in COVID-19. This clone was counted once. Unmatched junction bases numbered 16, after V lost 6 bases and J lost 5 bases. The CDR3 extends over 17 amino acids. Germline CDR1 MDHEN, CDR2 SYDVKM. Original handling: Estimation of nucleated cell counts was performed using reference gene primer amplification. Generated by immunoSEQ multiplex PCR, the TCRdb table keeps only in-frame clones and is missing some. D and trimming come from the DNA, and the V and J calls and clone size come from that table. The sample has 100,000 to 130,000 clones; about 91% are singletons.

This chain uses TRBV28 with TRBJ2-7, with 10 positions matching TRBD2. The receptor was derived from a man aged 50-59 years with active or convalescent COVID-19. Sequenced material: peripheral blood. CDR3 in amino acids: CASSSPRVAGGGDEQYF. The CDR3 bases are TGTGCCAGCAGCTCCCCGCGGGTAGCGGGAGGTGGCGACGAGCAGTACTTC.